Following are 18 T cell receptor beta chains from one sample sequenced in a study of T cell responses to AZD1222 COVID-19 vaccine. Repertoires were generated with immunoSEQ multiplex PCR, while TCRdb's copy carries only in-frame clones and drops some. The data show over 100,000 clones, over 75% seen once. Sequencing used peripheral blood, obtained on day 0 of AZD1222 vaccination. These receptors were taken from an adult in good health.

The chain joins TRBV24-1 to TRBJ2-1; possible D gene TRBD1, 6 bases. The CDR3 sequence is 15 residues long. V lost 3 bases to trimming and J lost 5 bases, with 13 bases between them. In germline, CDR1 is KGHDR, CDR2 SFDVKD. The DNA of the CDR3 is TGTGCCACCAGTGATCCAATGGACAGAAACAATGAGCAGTTCTTC. This translates into CATSDPMDRNNEQFF.

The genes are TRBV29-1 and TRBJ1-4; D gene uncertain. V gave up 0 bases and J gave up 5 bases, with 7 bases separating them. The CDR3 consists of 13 residues. The V gene's germline CDR1 is SQVTM and CDR2 ANQGSEA. The CDR3 is CSVEDRGNEKLFF. The CDR3 DNA is TGCAGCGTTGAAGATCGAGGGAATGAAAAACTGTTTTTT.

This rearrangement joins TRBV5-1 to TRBJ2-7, with a weak D call TRBD1 (5 bases). Germline assignment: CDR1 SGHRS and CDR2 YFSETQ. The CDR3 is made up of 11 amino acids. V was clipped by 4 bases and J by 10 bases, with 12 bases between them. The CDR3 protein is CASSADSLQYF. The DNA for the CDR3 is TGCGCCAGCAGCGCCGACAGTTTACAGTACTTC.

This chain's CDR3 is CASSEGDTYNSPLHF. The CDR3 nucleotides are TGTGCCAGCAGTGAGGGGGACACCTATAATTCACCCCTCCACTTT. This chain uses TRBV6-1 with TRBJ1-6, with D maybe TRBD1 (6 bases). Germline V gives CDR1 MNHNS, CDR2 SASEGT. The CDR3 has 15 amino acids. Trimming shortened V by 3 bases and J by 2 bases, and 8 bases separated the two germline ends.

V gene TRBV3-1 (or the pseudogene TRBV3-2) combines with J gene TRBJ1-2, with TRBD1 matching over 7 bases. Germline loops: CDR1 LGHDT, CDR2 YNNKEL (reference sequence). The length of the CDR3 is 17 residues. The V gene end was trimmed by 4 bases and the J gene end by 7 bases; junction bases not matched to a gene: 18. CDR3 bases: TGTGCCAGCAGCCGACCCCTGGTAGGGGGCGCAGCGTCTGGCTACACCTTC. This translates into CASSRPLVGGAASGYTF.

This clone was counted ten times or more. This rearrangement joins TRBV11-3 to TRBJ2-7, with D perhaps matching TRBD1 or TRBD2 (5 bases each). The V gene lost 0 bases and the J gene lost 3 bases, with 6 bases spanning the gap. The CDR3 extends over 13 amino acids. From germline, CDR1 is SGHNT and CDR2 YENEEA. CDR3 region: CASSLDGGYEQYF. The CDR3 DNA sequence: TGTGCCAGCAGCTTAGATGGGGGCTACGAGCAGTACTTC.

V and J are TRBV2 and TRBJ2-3, with 7 bases that match TRBD2. CDR3 length equals 14 residues. V lost 6 bases to trimming and J lost 1 base; unmatched junction nucleotides: 4. In germline, CDR1 is SNHLY, CDR2 FYNNEI. The CDR3 bases are TGTGCCAGCAGCGTTGGACTAGGCACAGATACGCAGTATTTT. This codes for CASSVGLGTDTQYF.

This clone was observed a handful of times. The chain is built from TRBV29-1 and TRBJ2-1; tentative D call: TRBD1 (5 bases). The CDR3 loop spans 12 amino acids. Germline CDR1 reads SQVTM; CDR2 reads ANQGSEA. The V end was cut by 7 bases, the J end by 8 bases, with 15 bases between. The CDR3 loop reads CSAGQGIHEQFF. As DNA, the CDR3 is TGCAGCGCCGGGCAGGGAATCCATGAGCAGTTCTTC.

V is TRBV11-2 and J is TRBJ1-5; D is uncertain. The CDR3 has 15 amino acids. Germline CDR1 SGHAT, CDR2 FQNNGV. V shed 3 bases and J shed 0 bases, with 9 bases lying between them. The CDR3 coding sequence is TGTGCCAGCAGCTTGCACAGCGATAGCAATCAGCCCCAGCATTTT. Translated: CASSLHSDSNQPQHF.

V and J are TRBV6-5 and TRBJ2-1; perhaps D is TRBD1 or TRBD2 (5 bases each). Germline V lookup: CDR1 MNHEY, CDR2 SVGAGI. This CDR3 is built from 14 residues. The ends were cut back, 5 bases at V and 6 bases at J, with 14 bases in the middle. The CDR3 here is CASSTLQRGNEQFF. Written as DNA, the CDR3 is TGTGCCAGCAGTACCCTCCAGAGGGGCAATGAGCAGTTCTTC.

J is TRBJ1-5 and V is TRBV6-2 or TRBV6-3; D remains ambiguous. The length of the CDR3 is 14 residues. Germline CDR1 MNHEY, CDR2 SVGEGT. The V and J ends lost 5 bases and 6 bases respectively, with 14 bases between them. The CDR3 region is CASSNNPVVQPQHF. CDR3 nucleotide sequence: TGTGCCAGCAGTAACAACCCCGTGGTTCAGCCCCAGCATTTT.

This clone came up once. V usage is TRBV4-2 and J usage is TRBJ2-5; the D gene is possibly TRBD2 (6 bases). CDR3 length equals 16 residues. V was clipped by 1 base and J by 4 bases, with 16 bases between them. Per the germline V gene, CDR1 is LGHNA and CDR2 is YNFKEQ. CDR3 residues: CASSQGTSSGRETQYF. CDR3 coding DNA: TGTGCCAGCAGCCAAGGAACTAGCTCGGGGAGAGAGACCCAGTACTTC.

V gene TRBV7-3 combines with J gene TRBJ2-3; the match to TRBD2 covers 12 bases. This CDR3 has 16 amino acids. Per germline, CDR1 SGHTA and CDR2 FQGTGA. Losses at the gene ends were 5 bases for V and 0 bases for J; bases not matched to a gene: 3. The CDR3 nucleotides are TGTGCCAGCAGCCCTGGGACTAGCGGGAGCACAGATACGCAGTATTTT. Translation gives CASSPGTSGSTDTQYF.

The chain is built from TRBV15 and TRBJ2-2, with 12 positions matching TRBD1. The length of the CDR3 is 15 residues. Germline V lookup: CDR1 LNHNV, CDR2 YYDKDF (reference sequence). Trimming took 9 bases from V and 4 from J; bases not matched to a gene: 6. As DNA, the CDR3 is TGTGCCACGCGACGGGACAGGGGGCTCACCGGGGAGCTGTTTTTT. Its translation: CATRRDRGLTGELFF.

This clone has a single count. The V and J genes are TRBV5-4 and TRBJ1-1, with 7 bases fitting TRBD1. The germline V gene has CDR1 SGHNT and CDR2 YYREEE (reference sequence). CDR3 size: 13 residues. V lost 3 bases to trimming and J lost 6 bases; unmatched junction nucleotides: 5. CDR3 nucleotides: TGTGCCAGCAGCTACCCAGGGGGGTCTGAAGCTTTCTTT. Translated: CASSYPGGSEAFF.

V gene TRBV30 combines with J gene TRBJ1-5, with unresolved D. This CDR3 has 14 residues. Germline loops: CDR1 GTSNPN, CDR2 SVGIG (reference sequence). V lost 0 bases to trimming and J lost 5 bases, with 11 bases between them. In DNA form, the CDR3 reads TGTGCCTGGAGTGTACAAGTAGCCCATCAGCCCCAGCATTTT. Protein product: CAWSVQVAHQPQHF.

The chain combines TRBV19 with TRBJ2-3; D possibly corresponds to TRBD2 (6 bases). The CDR3 sequence is 14 residues long. CDR1 and CDR2 (germline): LNHDA, SQIVND (reference sequence). V gave up 3 bases and J gave up 3 bases, with 10 bases separating them. The CDR3 loop is CASSILARTDTQYF. The CDR3 nucleotides are TGTGCCAGTAGTATCCTAGCGAGAACAGATACGCAGTATTTT.

This clone appeared a single time. This chain connects TRBV2 to TRBJ2-7; 8 bases line up with TRBD2. This CDR3 is built from 14 residues. The junction had 6 bases not matched to a gene; V was cut back by 6 bases and J by 2 bases. The V gene's germline CDR1 is SNHLY and CDR2 FYNNEI. This chain's CDR3 is CASRRGGSPYEQYV. The CDR3 DNA sequence: TGTGCCAGCAGACGGGGGGGTTCCCCCTACGAGCAGTACGTC.